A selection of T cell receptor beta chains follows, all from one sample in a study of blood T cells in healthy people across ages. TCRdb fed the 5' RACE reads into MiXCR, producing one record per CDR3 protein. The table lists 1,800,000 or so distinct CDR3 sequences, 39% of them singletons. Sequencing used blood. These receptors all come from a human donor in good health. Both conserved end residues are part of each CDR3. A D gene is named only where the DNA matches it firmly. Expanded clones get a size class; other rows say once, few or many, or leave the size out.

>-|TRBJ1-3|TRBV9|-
TGTGCCAGCAGCGTAGAGGCAGGGGCGCTCTCTGGAAACACCATATATTTT
CASSVEAGALSGNTIYF
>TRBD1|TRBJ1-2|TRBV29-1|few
TGCAGCGTTGAAACCCCGGGACAGGGTTTGCATGGCTACACCTTC
CSVETPGQGLHGYTF
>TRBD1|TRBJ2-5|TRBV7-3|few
TGTGCCAGCAGCTCGACAGGGTGGCGAGAGACCCAGTACTTC
CASSSTGWRETQYF
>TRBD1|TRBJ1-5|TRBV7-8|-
TGTGCCAGCAGCTTAGCTGGGACAGGGGTTTCGGGCAATCAGCCCCAGCATTTT
CASSLAGTGVSGNQPQHF
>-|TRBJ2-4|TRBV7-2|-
TGTGCCAGCAGCTTAGTAACATCAGGAGAGGACAATGAGCAGTACTTC
CASSLVTSGEDNEQYF
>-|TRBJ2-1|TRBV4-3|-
TGCGCCAGCAGCCAAGGTAGTGGGATCGACCACGAGCAGTTCTTC
CASSQGSGIDHEQFF
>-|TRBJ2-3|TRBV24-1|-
TGTGCCACCAGTGAGGGGGCGGGTGGCACAGATACGCAGTATTTT
CATSEGAGGTDTQYF
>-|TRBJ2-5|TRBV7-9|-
TGTGCCAGCAGCTTATTGTCGGGGGAAGGGGGGACCCAGTACTTC
CASSLLSGEGGTQYF
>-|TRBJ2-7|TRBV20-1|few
TGCAGTGCTACTCAGAAAACGAACCGCGAGCAGTACTTC
CSATQKTNREQYF
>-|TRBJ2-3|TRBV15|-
TGTGCCTCCAGCAGAGATGGCAGCAGGTATAGCACAGATACGCAGTATTTT
CASSRDGSRYSTDTQYF
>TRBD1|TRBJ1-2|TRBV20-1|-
TGCAGTGCCCCTGGGACAGGGGTAAACTATGGCTACACCTTC
CSAPGTGVNYGYTF
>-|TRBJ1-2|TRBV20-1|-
TGCAGTGCTAGAGATTTGGGACACCCATCCTATGGCTACACCTTC
CSARDLGHPSYGYTF
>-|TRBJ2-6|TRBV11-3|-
TGTGCCAGCAGTCAGGGGCCGGGACACCACTCTGGGGCCAACGTCCTGACTTTC
CASSQGPGHHSGANVLTF
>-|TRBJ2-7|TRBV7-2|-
TGTGCCAGCAGCTCACTGAGGAGTAGCGAGCAGTACTTC
CASSSLRSSEQYF
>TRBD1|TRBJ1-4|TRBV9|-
TGTGCCAGCAGCCAACAGGGGGGGCCTGAAAAACTGTTTTTT
CASSQQGGPEKLFF
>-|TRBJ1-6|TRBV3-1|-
TGTGCCTGCAGCCAAGAATCGGGGGCTAATTCACCCCTCCACTTT
CACSQESGANSPLHF
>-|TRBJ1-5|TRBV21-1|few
TGTGCCAGCAGCAAAGATGGCAGCTCTAGCAATCAGCCCCAGCATTTT
CASSKDGSSSNQPQHF
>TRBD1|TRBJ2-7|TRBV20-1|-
TGCAGTGCTAGGCCACCCCCACCTACAGGGGTGGCCTACGAGCAGTACTTC
CSARPPPPTGVAYEQYF
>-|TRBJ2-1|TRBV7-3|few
TGTGCCAGCAGCTCCGCCGGGGGCGATGAGCAGTTCTTC
CASSSAGGDEQFF
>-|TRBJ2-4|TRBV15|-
TGTGCCACCAGCGGAGATGGGGGACCAGCCAAAAACATTCAGTACTTC
CATSGDGGPAKNIQYF
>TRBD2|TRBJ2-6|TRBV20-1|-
TGCAGTGCTAGAGATGGGGCGGGAGTATCACCCTCTGGGGCCAACGTCCTGACTTTC
CSARDGAGVSPSGANVLTF
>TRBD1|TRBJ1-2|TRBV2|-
TGTGCCAGCAGTGCTTACGGGACAGGTCGCTACACCTTC
CASSAYGTGRYTF
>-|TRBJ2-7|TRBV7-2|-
TGTGCCAGCAGCTTAGCGAACGGACCCAGCTCCTACGAGCAGTACTTC
CASSLANGPSSYEQYF
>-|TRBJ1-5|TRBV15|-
TGTGCCACCAGCAGAGGAGTGGGATATCAGCCCCAGCATTTT
CATSRGVGYQPQHF
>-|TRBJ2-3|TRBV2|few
TGTGCCAGCAGCTACTACACCACAGATACGCAGTATTTT
CASSYYTTDTQYF
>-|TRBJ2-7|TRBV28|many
TGTGCCAGCAGGACAGTTTACGAGCAGTACTTC
CASRTVYEQYF